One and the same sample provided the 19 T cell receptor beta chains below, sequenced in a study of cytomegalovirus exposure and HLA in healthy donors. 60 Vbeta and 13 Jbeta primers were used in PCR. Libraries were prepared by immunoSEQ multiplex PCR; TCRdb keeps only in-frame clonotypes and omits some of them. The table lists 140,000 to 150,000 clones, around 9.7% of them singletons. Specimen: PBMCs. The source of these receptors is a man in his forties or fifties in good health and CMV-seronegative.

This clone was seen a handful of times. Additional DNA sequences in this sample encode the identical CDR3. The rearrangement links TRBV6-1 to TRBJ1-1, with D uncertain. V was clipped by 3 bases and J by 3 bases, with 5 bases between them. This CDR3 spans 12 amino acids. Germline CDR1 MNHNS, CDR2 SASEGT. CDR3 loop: CASSDGDTEAFF. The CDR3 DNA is TGTGCCAGCAGTGACGGTGACACTGAAGCTTTCTTT.

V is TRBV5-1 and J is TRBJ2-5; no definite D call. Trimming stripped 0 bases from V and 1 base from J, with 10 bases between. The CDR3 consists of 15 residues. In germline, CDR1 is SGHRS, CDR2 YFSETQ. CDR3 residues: CASSLAGSGQETQYF. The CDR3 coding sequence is TGCGCCAGCAGCTTGGCAGGATCTGGCCAAGAGACCCAGTACTTC.

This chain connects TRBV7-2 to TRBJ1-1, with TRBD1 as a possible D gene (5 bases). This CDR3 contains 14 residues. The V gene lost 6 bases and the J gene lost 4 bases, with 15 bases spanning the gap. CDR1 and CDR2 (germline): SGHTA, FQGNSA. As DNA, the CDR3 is TGTGCCAGCAGTCAAACCAGGGTTGGCACTGAAGCTTTCTTT. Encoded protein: CASSQTRVGTEAFF.

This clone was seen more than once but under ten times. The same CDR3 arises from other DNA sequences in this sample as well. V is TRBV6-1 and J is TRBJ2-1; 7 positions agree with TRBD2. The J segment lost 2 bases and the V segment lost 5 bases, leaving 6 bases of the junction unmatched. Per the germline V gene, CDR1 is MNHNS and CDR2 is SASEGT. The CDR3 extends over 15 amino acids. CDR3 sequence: CASSPASGTYNEQFF. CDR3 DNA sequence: TGTGCCAGCAGTCCCGCTAGCGGCACCTACAATGAGCAGTTCTTC.

This CDR3 reads CASSSDSGSYEQYF. The DNA of the CDR3 is TGTGCCAGCAGTTCGGACAGCGGCTCCTACGAGCAGTACTTC. This sequence joins TRBV5-6 and TRBJ2-7, with a tentative D call TRBD1 (6 bases). V was pared by 5 bases and J by 0 bases, with 12 bases between. The germline V gene encodes CDR1 SGHDT and CDR2 YYEEEE. The CDR3 totals 14 residues.

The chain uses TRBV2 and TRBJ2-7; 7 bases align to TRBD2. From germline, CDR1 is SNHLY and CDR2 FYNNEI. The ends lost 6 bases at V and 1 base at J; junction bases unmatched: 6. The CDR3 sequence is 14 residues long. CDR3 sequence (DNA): TGTGCCAGCAGATGGAGCGGGGAGTCCTACGAGCAGTACTTC. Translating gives CASRWSGESYEQYF.

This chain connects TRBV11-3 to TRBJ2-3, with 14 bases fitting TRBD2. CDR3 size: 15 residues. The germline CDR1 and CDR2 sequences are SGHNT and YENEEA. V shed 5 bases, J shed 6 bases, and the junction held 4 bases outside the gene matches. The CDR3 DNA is TGTGCCAGCAGCCCCCGGACTAGCGGGGGGGATACGCAGTATTTT. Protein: CASSPRTSGGDTQYF.

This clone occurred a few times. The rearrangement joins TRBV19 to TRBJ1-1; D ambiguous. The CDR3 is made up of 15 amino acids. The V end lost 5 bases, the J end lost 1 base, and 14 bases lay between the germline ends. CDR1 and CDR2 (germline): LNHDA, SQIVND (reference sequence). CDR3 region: CASSPPPRGNTEAFF. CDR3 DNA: TGTGCCAGTAGTCCCCCTCCCCGAGGGAACACTGAAGCTTTCTTT.

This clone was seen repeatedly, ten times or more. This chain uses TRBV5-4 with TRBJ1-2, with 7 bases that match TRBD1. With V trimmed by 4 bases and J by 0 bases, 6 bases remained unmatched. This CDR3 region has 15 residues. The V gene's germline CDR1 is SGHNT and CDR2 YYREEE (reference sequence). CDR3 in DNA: TGTGCCAGCAGCCCCCAGGGGGGAGCTAACTATGGCTACACCTTC. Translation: CASSPQGGANYGYTF.

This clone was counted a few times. The DNA for the CDR3 is TGTGCCACCAACCCGGGGGGAGGGGGCAATCAGCCCCAGCATTTT. Translated: CATNPGGGGNQPQHF. The chain is built from TRBV19 and TRBJ1-5; weak D call: TRBD1 (5 bases). The CDR3 has 15 amino acids. The V gene lost 10 bases and the J gene lost 2 bases, with 18 bases spanning the gap. Per the germline V gene, CDR1 is LNHDA and CDR2 is SQIVND (reference sequence).

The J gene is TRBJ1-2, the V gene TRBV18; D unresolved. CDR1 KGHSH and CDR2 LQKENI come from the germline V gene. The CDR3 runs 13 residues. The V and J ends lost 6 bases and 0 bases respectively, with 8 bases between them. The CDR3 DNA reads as TGTGCCAGCTCTGGCAGTACTAACTATGGCTACACCTTC. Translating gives CASSGSTNYGYTF.

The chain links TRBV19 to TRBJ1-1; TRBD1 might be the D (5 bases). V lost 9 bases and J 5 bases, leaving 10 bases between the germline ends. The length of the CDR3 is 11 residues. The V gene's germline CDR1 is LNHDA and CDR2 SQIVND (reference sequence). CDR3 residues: CASQTATEAFF. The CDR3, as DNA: TGTGCCAGCCAGACAGCAACTGAAGCTTTCTTT.

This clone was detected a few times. This chain's CDR3 is CASSDLTGRIFSYGYTF. CDR3 sequence (DNA): TGTGCCAGCAGTGACCTGACAGGGCGGATCTTCTCCTATGGCTACACCTTC. The rearrangement uses TRBV6-1 and TRBJ1-2, with TRBD1 matching 7 bases. Germline V gene lookup returns CDR1 MNHNS and CDR2 SASEGT. The CDR3 has 17 residues. The V gene end was trimmed by 3 bases and the J gene end by 4 bases; junction bases not matched to a gene: 14.

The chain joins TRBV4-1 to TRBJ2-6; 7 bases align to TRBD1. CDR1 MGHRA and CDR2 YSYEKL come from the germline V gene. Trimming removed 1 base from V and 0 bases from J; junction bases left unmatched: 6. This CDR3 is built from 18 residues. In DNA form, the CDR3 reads TGCGCCAGCAGCCAAGGACAGGGACCCGTCTCTGGGGCCAACGTCCTGACTTTC. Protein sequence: CASSQGQGPVSGANVLTF.

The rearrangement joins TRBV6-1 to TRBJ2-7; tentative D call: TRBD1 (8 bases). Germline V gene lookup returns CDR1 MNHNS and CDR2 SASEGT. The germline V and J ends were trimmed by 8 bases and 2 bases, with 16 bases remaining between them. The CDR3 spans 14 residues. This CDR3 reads CASGRGQDPYEQYF. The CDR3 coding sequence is TGTGCCAGCGGGAGGGGACAGGATCCCTACGAGCAGTACTTC.

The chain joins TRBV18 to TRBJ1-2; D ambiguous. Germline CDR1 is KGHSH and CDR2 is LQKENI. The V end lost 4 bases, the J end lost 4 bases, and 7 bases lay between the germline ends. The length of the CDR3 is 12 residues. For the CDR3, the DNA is TGTGCCAGCTCACAAGACATCTATGGCTACACCTTC. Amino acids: CASSQDIYGYTF.

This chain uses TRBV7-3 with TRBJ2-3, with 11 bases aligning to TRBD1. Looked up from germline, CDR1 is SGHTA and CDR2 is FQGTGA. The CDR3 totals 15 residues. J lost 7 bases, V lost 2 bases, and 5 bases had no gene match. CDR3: CASSLGGTGGNTQYF. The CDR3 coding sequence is TGTGCCAGCAGCTTAGGGGGGACAGGGGGTAATACGCAGTATTTT.

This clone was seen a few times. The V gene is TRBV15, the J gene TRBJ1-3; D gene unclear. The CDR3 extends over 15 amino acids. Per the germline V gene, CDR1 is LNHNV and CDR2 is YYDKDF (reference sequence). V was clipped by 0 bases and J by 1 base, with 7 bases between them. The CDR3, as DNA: TGTGCCACCAGCAGAGAGGGCAGATCTGGAAACACCATATATTTT. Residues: CATSREGRSGNTIYF.

The CDR3 reads CASSMTGVGTDTQYF. CDR3 DNA sequence: TGTGCCAGTAGTATGACGGGAGTAGGCACAGATACGCAGTATTTT. This chain connects TRBV19 to TRBJ2-3; the D gene is possibly TRBD2 (6 bases). V dropped 3 bases and J dropped 1 base, with 11 bases sitting between them. Germline V gives CDR1 LNHDA, CDR2 SQIVND (reference sequence). The CDR3 is made up of 15 amino acids.